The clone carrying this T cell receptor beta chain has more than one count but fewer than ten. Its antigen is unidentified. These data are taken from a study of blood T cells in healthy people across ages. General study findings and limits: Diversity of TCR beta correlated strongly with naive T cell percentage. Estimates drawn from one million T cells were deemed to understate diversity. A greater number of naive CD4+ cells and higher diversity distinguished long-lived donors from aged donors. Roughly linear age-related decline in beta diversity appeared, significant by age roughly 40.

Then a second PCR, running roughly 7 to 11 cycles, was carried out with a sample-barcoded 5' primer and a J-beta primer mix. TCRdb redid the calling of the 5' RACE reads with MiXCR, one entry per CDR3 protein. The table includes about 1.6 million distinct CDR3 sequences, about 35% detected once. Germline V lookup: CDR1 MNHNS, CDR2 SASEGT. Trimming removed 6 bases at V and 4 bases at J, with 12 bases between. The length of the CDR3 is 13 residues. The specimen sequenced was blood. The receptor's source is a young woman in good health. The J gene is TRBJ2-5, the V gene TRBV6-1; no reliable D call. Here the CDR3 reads CASSRPPGETQYF. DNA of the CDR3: TGTGCCAGCAGCCGACCACCGGGAGAGACCCAGTACTTC.